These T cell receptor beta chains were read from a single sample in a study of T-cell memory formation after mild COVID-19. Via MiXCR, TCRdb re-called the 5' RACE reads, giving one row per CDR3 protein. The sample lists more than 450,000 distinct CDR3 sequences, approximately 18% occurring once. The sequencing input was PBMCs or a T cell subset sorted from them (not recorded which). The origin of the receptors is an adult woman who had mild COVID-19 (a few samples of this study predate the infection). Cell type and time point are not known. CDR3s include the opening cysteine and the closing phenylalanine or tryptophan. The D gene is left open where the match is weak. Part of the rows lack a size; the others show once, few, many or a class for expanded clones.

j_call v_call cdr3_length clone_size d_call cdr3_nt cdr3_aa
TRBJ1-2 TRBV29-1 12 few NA TGCAGCGTTGAGGGAGGACCGTATGGCTACACCTTC CSVEGGPYGYTF
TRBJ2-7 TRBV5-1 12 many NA TGCGCCAGCAGCCCTAGCGACTACGAGCAGTACTTC CASSPSDYEQYF
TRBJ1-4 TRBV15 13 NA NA TGTGCCACCAGCAGAGTTGGCAATGAAAAACTGTTTTTT CATSRVGNEKLFF
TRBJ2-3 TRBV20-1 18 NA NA TGCAGTGCTAGAGATTTGGGGCGGCGCTCCTTCTCCACAGATACGCAGTATTTT CSARDLGRRSFSTDTQYF
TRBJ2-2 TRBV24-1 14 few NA TGTGCCACCAGTGATTCTGGCGCCACCGGGGAGCTGTTTTTT CATSDSGATGELFF
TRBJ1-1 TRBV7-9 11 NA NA TGTGCCAGCAGCAAGGACAGAGAAGCTTTCTTT CASSKDREAFF
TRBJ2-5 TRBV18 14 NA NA TGTGCCAGCTCACCGGGATTCCGGGAAGAGACCCAGTACTTC CASSPGFREETQYF
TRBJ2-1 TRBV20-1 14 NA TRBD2 TGCAGTGCTAGAGTTGCGGGCGGGAGCTATGAGCAGTTCTTC CSARVAGGSYEQFF
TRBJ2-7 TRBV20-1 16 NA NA TGCAGTGCTAGAGACGGGCTTGTTAGCGGTACCTACGAGCAGTACTTC CSARDGLVSGTYEQYF
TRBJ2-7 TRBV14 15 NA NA TGTGCCAGCAGCCAAGTCGGTAGCGGAAACTACGAGCAGTACTTC CASSQVGSGNYEQYF
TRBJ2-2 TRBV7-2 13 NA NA TGTGCCAGCAGCCTGAGGTCAGCCGGGGAGCTGTTTTTT CASSLRSAGELFF
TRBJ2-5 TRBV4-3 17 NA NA TGCGCCAGCAGCCAAGCGGCTGCCGGGACGGTGGGAGAGACCCAGTACTTC CASSQAAAGTVGETQYF
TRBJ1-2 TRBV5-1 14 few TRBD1 TGCGCCAGCAGCTTGGAAAGACAGGGTTATGGCTACACCTTC CASSLERQGYGYTF
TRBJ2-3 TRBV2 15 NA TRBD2 TGTGCCAGCAGTGAAGCGCCGGGACTAGCGGATACGCAGTATTTT CASSEAPGLADTQYF
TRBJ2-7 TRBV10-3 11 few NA TGTGCCATCAGTGCCGGCTACGAGCAGTACTTC CAISAGYEQYF
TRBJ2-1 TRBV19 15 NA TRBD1 TGTGCCAGTAGTAAGACAGGGGGCACCTACAATGAGCAGTTCTTC CASSKTGGTYNEQFF
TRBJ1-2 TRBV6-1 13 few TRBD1 TGTGCCAGCAGAGGTGACAGGGGGATCGGCTACACCTTC CASRGDRGIGYTF
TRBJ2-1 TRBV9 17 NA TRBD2 TGTGCCAGCAGCGTAGATGGATGGGCGGGAGGCTACAATGAGCAGTTCTTC CASSVDGWAGGYNEQFF
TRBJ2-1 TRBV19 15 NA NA TGTGCCACCAGCCGGGGCCAGCGGGTTTACAATGAGCAGTTCTTC CATSRGQRVYNEQFF
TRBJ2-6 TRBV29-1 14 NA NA TGCAGCGTTGAACTGGTCTCTCGGGCCAACGTCCTGACTTTC CSVELVSRANVLTF
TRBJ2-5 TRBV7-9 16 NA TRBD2 TGTGCCAGCAGCTTAGTAGTTGGACTAGCGGAAGAGACCCAGTACTTC CASSLVVGLAEETQYF
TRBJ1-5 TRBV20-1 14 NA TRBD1 TGCAGTGCTAGAGACCTACAGGGGGCAAGGCCCCAGCATTTT CSARDLQGARPQHF
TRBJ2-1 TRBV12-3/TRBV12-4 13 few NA TGTGCCAGCAGTTTCGAGGGGGGGGGTGAGCAGTTCTTC CASSFEGGGEQFF
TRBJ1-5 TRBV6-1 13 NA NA TGTGCCAGCAGTGAAGCGAAGAGTTTATTCATGCATTTT CASSEAKSLFMHF
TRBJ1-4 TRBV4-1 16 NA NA TGCGCCAGCAGCCAAAGGGTCGGAGCCGTTAATGAAAAACTGTTTTTT CASSQRVGAVNEKLFF
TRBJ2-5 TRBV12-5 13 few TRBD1 TGTGCTAGTGGTTCAGGGACAGAAGAGACCCAGTACTTC CASGSGTEETQYF
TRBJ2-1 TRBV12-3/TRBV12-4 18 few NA TGTGCCAGCAGTAGGGGACCTATCCATTTGAGCTCCTACAATGAGCAGTTCTTC CASSRGPIHLSSYNEQFF
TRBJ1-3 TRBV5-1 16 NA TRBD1 TGCGCCAGCAGCTCGGGGATCTGGGGACAGGGGAACACCATATATTTT CASSSGIWGQGNTIYF
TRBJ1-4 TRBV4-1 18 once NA TGCGCCAGCAGCCAATTTGATTTGGACACCCGACTTAATGAAAAACTGTTTTTT CASSQFDLDTRLNEKLFF
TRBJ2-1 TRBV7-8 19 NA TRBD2 TGTGCCAGCAGCTTTCGGCTCGGCCTAGCGGGAGGTGTCTACAATGAGCAGTTCTTC CASSFRLGLAGGVYNEQFF
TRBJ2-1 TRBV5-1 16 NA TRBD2 TGCGCCAGCAGCTCGTGGACTAGCGGGACGCGAGATGAGCAGTTCTTC CASSSWTSGTRDEQFF
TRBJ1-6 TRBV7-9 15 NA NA TGTGCCAGCAGCTTAACGGACAATCCCTCCACACCCCTCCACTTT CASSLTDNPSTPLHF
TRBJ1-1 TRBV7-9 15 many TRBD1 TGTGCCAGCAGCCCTCGGACAGGAATGAACACTGAAGCTTTCTTT CASSPRTGMNTEAFF
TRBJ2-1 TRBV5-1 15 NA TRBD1 TGCGCCAGCAGCGTCCGGGGACAGGGGGACAATGAGCAGTTCTTC CASSVRGQGDNEQFF
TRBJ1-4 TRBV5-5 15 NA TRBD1 TGTGCCAGCAGCCATGGGACAGGGAGGGCGGAAAAACTGTTTTTT CASSHGTGRAEKLFF
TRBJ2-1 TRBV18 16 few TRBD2 TGTGCCAGCTCCGGTTGGGACCAGCGGGAGGCCGGGGAGCAGTTCTTC CASSGWDQREAGEQFF
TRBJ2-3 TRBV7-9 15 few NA TGTGCCAGCAGCTTAGTAGGGCCGACACGGGATACGCAGTATTTT CASSLVGPTRDTQYF
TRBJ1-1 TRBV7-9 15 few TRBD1 TGTGCCAGCAGCTTAGCCGGGGCAGGGGGCACTGAAGCTTTCTTT CASSLAGAGGTEAFF
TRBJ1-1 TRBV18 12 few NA TGTGCCAGCCGCGAGAGTGGCACTGAAGCTTTCTTT CASRESGTEAFF
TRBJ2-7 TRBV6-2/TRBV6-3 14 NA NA TGTGCCAGCAGTTCGGGGGAGATCTCCTACGAGCAGTACTTC CASSSGEISYEQYF
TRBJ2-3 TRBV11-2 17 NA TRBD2 TGTGCCAGCAGCTTGTCAGGGACTAGCTCTAGCACAGATACGCAGTATTTT CASSLSGTSSSTDTQYF
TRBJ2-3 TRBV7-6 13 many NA TGTGCCAGCAGCTTGGAGGTAGCAGATACGCAGTATTTT CASSLEVADTQYF
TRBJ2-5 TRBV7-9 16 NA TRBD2 TGTGCCAGCAGTCGCGGACTAGCGGGAGTGAAAGAGACCCAGTACTTC CASSRGLAGVKETQYF
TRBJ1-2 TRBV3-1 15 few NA TGTGCCAGCAGCCAAGAGGGGGCGGATAGCTATGGCTACACCTTC CASSQEGADSYGYTF
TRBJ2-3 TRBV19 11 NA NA TGTGCCAGTAGTACCCCCCCTACGCAGTATTTT CASSTPPTQYF
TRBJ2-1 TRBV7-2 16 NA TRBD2 TGTGCCAGCAGCTTAACCACTAGCGGTTGGTACAATGAGCAGTTCTTC CASSLTTSGWYNEQFF
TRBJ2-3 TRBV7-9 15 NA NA TGTGCCAGCAGCCCACTGGACAGCTACACAGATACGCAGTATTTT CASSPLDSYTDTQYF
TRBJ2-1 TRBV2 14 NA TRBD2 TGTGCCAGCAGTGAAACCCGAAGCGGGAGTTCACAGTTCTTC CASSETRSGSSQFF
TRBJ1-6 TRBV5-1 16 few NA TGCGCCAGCAGCCCCCTAGGAGGGGAATATAATTCACCCCTCCACTTT CASSPLGGEYNSPLHF
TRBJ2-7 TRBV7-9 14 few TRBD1 TGTGCCAGCAGCCCGGACAGGAGGATCTACGAGCAGTACTTC CASSPDRRIYEQYF
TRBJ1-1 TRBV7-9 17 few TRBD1 TGTGCCAGCAGCTTAGCTCGGGACAGTGGGTGGAACACTGAAGCTTTCTTT CASSLARDSGWNTEAFF
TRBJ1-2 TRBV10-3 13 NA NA TGTGCCATCAGTGCCCAGGTGAACTATGGCTACACCTTC CAISAQVNYGYTF
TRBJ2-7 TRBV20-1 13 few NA TGCAGTGCTAGGGGACGGAGCTCCTACGAGCAGTACTTC CSARGRSSYEQYF
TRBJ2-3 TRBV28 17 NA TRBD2 TGTGCCAGCAGTTTGGTGGTAGCGGGAGGGTTCACAGATACGCAGTATTTT CASSLVVAGGFTDTQYF
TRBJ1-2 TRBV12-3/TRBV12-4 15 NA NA TGTGCCAGCAGTTTAGGACAGCCCGAGAACTATGGCTACACCTTC CASSLGQPENYGYTF
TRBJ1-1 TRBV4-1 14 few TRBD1 TGCGCCAGCAGCCATACCAGGGGGGACACTGAAGCTTTCTTT CASSHTRGDTEAFF
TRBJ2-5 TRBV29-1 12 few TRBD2 TGCAGCTCGAGCGGGAGGGGAGAGACCCAGTACTTC CSSSGRGETQYF